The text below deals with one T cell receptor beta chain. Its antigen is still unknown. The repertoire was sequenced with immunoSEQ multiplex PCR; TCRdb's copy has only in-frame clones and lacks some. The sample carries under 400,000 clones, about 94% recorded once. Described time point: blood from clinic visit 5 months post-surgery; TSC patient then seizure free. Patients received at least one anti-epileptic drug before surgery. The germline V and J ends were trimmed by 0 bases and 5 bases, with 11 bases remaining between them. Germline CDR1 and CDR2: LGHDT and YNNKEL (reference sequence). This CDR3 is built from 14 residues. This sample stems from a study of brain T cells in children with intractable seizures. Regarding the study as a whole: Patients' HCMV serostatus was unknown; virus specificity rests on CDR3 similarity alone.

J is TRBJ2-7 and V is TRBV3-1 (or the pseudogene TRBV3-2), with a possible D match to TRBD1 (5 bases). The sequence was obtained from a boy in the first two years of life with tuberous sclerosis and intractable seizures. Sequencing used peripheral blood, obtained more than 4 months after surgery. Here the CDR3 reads CASSQDPGNNEQYF. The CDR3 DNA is TGTGCCAGCAGCCAAGATCCAGGGAACAACGAGCAGTACTTC.